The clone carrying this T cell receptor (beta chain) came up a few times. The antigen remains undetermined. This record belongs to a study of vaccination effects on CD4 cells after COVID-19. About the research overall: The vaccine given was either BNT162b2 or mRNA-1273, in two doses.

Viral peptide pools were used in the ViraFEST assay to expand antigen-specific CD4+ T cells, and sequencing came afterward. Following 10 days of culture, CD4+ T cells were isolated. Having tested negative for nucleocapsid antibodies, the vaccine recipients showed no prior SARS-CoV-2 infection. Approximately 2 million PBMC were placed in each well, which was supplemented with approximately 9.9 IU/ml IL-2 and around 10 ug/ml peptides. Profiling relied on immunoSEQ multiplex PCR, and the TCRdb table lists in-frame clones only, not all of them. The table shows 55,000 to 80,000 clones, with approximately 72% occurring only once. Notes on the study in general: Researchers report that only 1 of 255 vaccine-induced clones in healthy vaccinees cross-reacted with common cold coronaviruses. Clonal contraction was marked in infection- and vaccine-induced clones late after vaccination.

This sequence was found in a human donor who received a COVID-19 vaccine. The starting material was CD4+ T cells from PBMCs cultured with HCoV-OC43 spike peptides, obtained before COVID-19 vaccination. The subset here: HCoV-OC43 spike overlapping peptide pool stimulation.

The CDR3 coding sequence is TGTGCCAGCAGCAGGGACAGGGGAGGCTATGGCTACACCTTC. It encodes CASSRDRGGYGYTF. This chain uses TRBV5-5 with TRBJ1-2, with 10 positions matching TRBD1. The V and J ends lost 4 bases and 4 bases, in that order; junction bases with no gene match: 4. Germline lookup yields CDR1 SGHKS and CDR2 YYEKEE (reference sequence). The length of the CDR3 is 14 residues. The whole variable domain, filled in from reference TRBV5-5 and TRBJ1-2, reads DAGVTQSPTHLIKTRGQQVTLRCSPISGHKSVSWYQQVLGQGPQFIFQYYEKEERGRGNFPDRFSARQFPNYSSELNVNALLLGDSALYLCASSRDRGGYGYTFGSGTRLTVV.